A single sample gave rise to the 30 T cell receptor beta chains below, sequenced in a study of blood T cell repertoires in COVID-19. The assay was immunoSEQ multiplex PCR, and TCRdb's table has in-frame clones only and misses some. The data contain 150,000 or so clones, roughly 83% of them singletons. Specimen: peripheral blood. These receptors were collected from a woman aged 60-75 years with acute or convalescent COVID-19.

The chain couples TRBV5-4 to TRBJ1-1, with D possibly matching TRBD1 (5 bases). Trimming cost V 6 bases and J 0 bases, with 15 bases left between them. CDR1 is SGHNT, CDR2 YYREEE, per germline (reference sequence). The CDR3 has 15 amino acids. CDR3 residues: CASTIDSLMNTEAFF. CDR3 bases: TGTGCCAGCACCATCGACAGCTTGATGAACACTGAAGCTTTCTTT. Drawing the rest from reference TRBV5-4 and TRBJ1-1, the complete variable domain is ETGVTQSPTHLIKTRGQQVTLRCSSQSGHNTVSWYQQALGQGPQFIFQYYREEENGRGNFPPRFSGLQFPNYSSELNVNALELDDSALYLCASTIDSLMNTEAFFGQGTRLTVV.

This rearrangement joins TRBV6-5 to TRBJ1-1; TRBD1 is a possible D gene (5 bases). Trimming removed 7 bases at V and 4 bases at J, with 16 bases between. The CDR3 is 14 amino acids. The germline CDR1 and CDR2 sequences are MNHEY and SVGAGI. The CDR3 sequence is CASMMQGSVTEAFF. CDR3 sequence (DNA): TGTGCCAGCATGATGCAGGGTTCGGTCACTGAAGCTTTCTTT.

This clone was counted a few times. The chain joins TRBV7-9 to TRBJ1-2, with D perhaps TRBD1 (5 bases). CDR1 and CDR2 (germline): SEHNR, FQNEAQ (reference sequence). The CDR3 consists of 14 residues. Trimming stripped 5 bases from V and 6 bases from J, with 16 bases between. The CDR3 protein is CASSLGHSRDGYTF. The CDR3, as DNA: TGTGCCAGCAGCCTCGGACACTCTAGGGATGGCTACACCTTC.

This clone has just a few counts. J is TRBJ1-1 and V is TRBV2; 10 nucleotides match TRBD1. V shed 5 bases and J 5 bases; nucleotides not matched to a gene: 5. This CDR3 is built from 14 residues. Germline V gives CDR1 SNHLY, CDR2 FYNNEI. The CDR3 nucleotides read TGTGCCAGCAGTTCAGACAGGGGGCGGACTGAAGCTTTCTTT. Residues: CASSSDRGRTEAFF.

The CDR3 region is CASSFSPGQAFF. Written as DNA, the CDR3 is TGTGCCAGCAGTTTTTCTCCAGGGCAAGCTTTCTTT. The chain combines TRBV28 with TRBJ1-1; maybe TRBD1 (5 bases). The CDR3 runs 12 residues. Trimming took 3 bases from V and 9 from J, leaving 11 bases between them. Germline CDR1 and CDR2: MDHEN and SYDVKM.

The chain couples TRBV28 to TRBJ1-2; 8 nucleotides line up with TRBD1. The CDR3 contains 15 residues. V was pared by 4 bases and J by 6 bases, with 10 bases of the junction left unmatched. CDR1 is MDHEN, CDR2 SYDVKM, per germline. CDR3: CASSSPGTGLDGYTF. DNA of the CDR3: TGTGCCAGCAGTTCACCCGGGACAGGTTTAGATGGCTACACCTTC.

J is TRBJ2-7 and V is TRBV15, with 10 bases matching TRBD1. Germline trimming cut 5 bases from V and 3 bases from J; bases unmatched to any gene: 4. The germline V gene encodes CDR1 LNHNV and CDR2 YYDKDF (reference sequence). The CDR3 length is 14 residues. CDR3 in DNA: TGTGCCACCAGCCCCCGGACAGGGGGCTACGAGCAGTACGTC. It codes for CATSPRTGGYEQYV.

The chain uses TRBV27 and TRBJ1-1, with 10 positions matching TRBD1. Germline V CDR1 and CDR2: MNHEY, SMNVEV (reference sequence). V shed 7 bases, J shed 11 bases, and the junction held 13 bases outside the gene matches. The CDR3 is 14 amino acids. CDR3 sequence (DNA): TGTGCCAGCACCCTCCGACAGGGGGCTCTAAGGGCTTTCTTT. It codes for CASTLRQGALRAFF.

The V and J genes are TRBV5-1 and TRBJ1-4, with D tentatively TRBD1 (5 bases). V lost 4 bases and J lost 5, with 15 bases in between. This CDR3 has 15 amino acids. Per germline, CDR1 SGHRS and CDR2 YFSETQ. The CDR3 reads CASSPQGEQNEKLFF. In nucleotides, the CDR3 is TGCGCCAGCAGCCCACAAGGGGAACAAAATGAAAAACTGTTTTTT.

The V and J genes are TRBV2 and TRBJ1-5; 8 bases fit TRBD1. V was pared by 3 bases and J by 4 bases, with 5 bases of the junction left unmatched. Germline-derived CDR1 and CDR2 are SNHLY and FYNNEI. The CDR3 is 15 amino acids. CDR3 coding DNA: TGTGCCAGCAGTGATTGGACAGGGCCAAATCAGCCCCAGCATTTT. Amino acid sequence: CASSDWTGPNQPQHF.

The chain recombines TRBV4-2 with TRBJ2-5, with 10 positions matching TRBD2. The length of the CDR3 is 15 residues. Germline values: CDR1 LGHNA, CDR2 YNFKEQ. V shed 1 base and J 1 base; nucleotides not matched to a gene: 0. The DNA of the CDR3 is TGTGCCAGCAGCCAAGCTAGCGGGGGCCAAGAGACCCAGTACTTC. Amino acids: CASSQASGGQETQYF.

The chain recombines TRBV4-1 with TRBJ1-1, with 7 bases that match TRBD1. J gave up 2 bases and V 4 bases, and 10 bases lay outside the gene matches. This CDR3 comprises 16 residues. Germline CDR1 and CDR2: MGHRA and YSYEKL. The chain's CDR3 is CASSPRTGSSNTEAFF. The CDR3 DNA reads TGCGCCAGCAGCCCAAGGACAGGCTCGAGCAACACTGAAGCTTTCTTT.

The J gene is TRBJ1-1, the V gene TRBV21-1; TRBD1, as called in the table, went unchecked against the DNA. TRBV21-1 represents a pseudogene. CDR3 length: 11 residues. For the CDR3, the DNA is TGTGCCATCTGCCCCCAGGGGATGGCTTTCTTT. Translated: CAICPQGMAFF.

This chain uses TRBV5-4 with TRBJ1-6, with D maybe TRBD1 (5 bases). The germline V and J ends were trimmed by 2 bases and 7 bases, with 13 bases remaining between them. The CDR3 length is 15 residues. The germline gives CDR1 SGHNT, CDR2 YYREEE (reference sequence). The CDR3 protein is CASSLDQTENSPLHF. In DNA, the CDR3 is TGTGCCAGCAGCTTAGACCAGACAGAAAATTCACCCCTCCACTTT.

This chain uses TRBV4-1 with TRBJ2-1; 9 bases fit TRBD2. Trimming took 0 bases from V and 4 from J; bases not matched to a gene: 4. The CDR3 has 16 amino acids. CDR1 and CDR2 from the germline V gene are MGHRA and YSYEKL. This CDR3 reads CASSQDPAGGYNEQFF. CDR3 in DNA: TGCGCCAGCAGCCAAGACCCAGCGGGAGGTTACAATGAGCAGTTCTTC.

The V gene is TRBV27, the J gene TRBJ1-2, with D perhaps TRBD1 (6 bases). Germline CDR1 is MNHEY and CDR2 is SMNVEV (reference sequence). V was trimmed by 6 bases and J by 2 bases, leaving 13 bases between them. The CDR3 consists of 14 residues. The CDR3 bases are TGTGCCAGCAGGCCCGAGGACAGAAACTATGGCTACACCTTC. This gives the protein CASRPEDRNYGYTF.

The chain links TRBV7-9 to TRBJ1-1, with D uncertain. V was trimmed by 2 bases and J by 1 base, leaving 8 bases between them. The CDR3 is made up of 14 amino acids. From germline, CDR1 is SEHNR and CDR2 FQNEAQ (reference sequence). CDR3 in amino acids: CASSLLAANTEAFF. The CDR3 bases are TGTGCCAGCAGCTTATTAGCTGCGAACACTGAAGCTTTCTTT.

This chain uses TRBV6-5 with TRBJ2-2; 10 nucleotides align to TRBD2. Germline CDR1 MNHEY, CDR2 SVGAGI. The CDR3 runs 13 residues. The ends lost 10 bases at V and 7 bases at J; junction bases unmatched: 6. The DNA of the CDR3 is TGTGCCACCCTGGCTAGCGGGGGCGGGGAGCTGTTTTTT. Amino acids: CATLASGGGELFF.

The chain links TRBV6-5 to TRBJ1-3; no definite D call. This CDR3 spans 15 amino acids. The V and J ends lost 4 bases and 4 bases respectively, with 14 bases between them. The V gene's germline CDR1 is MNHEY and CDR2 SVGAGI. CDR3 DNA sequence: TGTGCCAGCAGTTTGGCCACGGGGTCCGGAAACACCATATATTTT. It specifies CASSLATGSGNTIYF.

J is TRBJ1-5 and V is TRBV7-9; D is possibly TRBD1 (6 bases). V was shortened by 1 base and J by 7 bases, with 11 bases between the two germline ends. Germline V gene data show CDR1 as SEHNR and CDR2 as FQNEAQ (reference sequence). The CDR3 has 14 amino acids. DNA for the CDR3: TGTGCCAGCAGCTTAGAGGGGGGGCACCAGCCCCAGCATTTT. Translation: CASSLEGGHQPQHF.

The V call is TRBV2, the J call TRBJ2-1, with 7 bases fitting TRBD1. Germline loops: CDR1 SNHLY, CDR2 FYNNEI. The CDR3 consists of 14 residues. V was clipped by 6 bases and J by 2 bases; unmatched bases: 4. The CDR3 region is CASRDRVAYNEQFF. CDR3 coding DNA: TGTGCCAGCAGAGACAGGGTAGCCTACAATGAGCAGTTCTTC.

The V and J genes are TRBV27 and TRBJ1-2, with 12 bases fitting TRBD1. V shed 5 bases and J 8 bases; nucleotides not matched to a gene: 15. The CDR3 spans 17 residues. Germline V lookup: CDR1 MNHEY, CDR2 SMNVEV (reference sequence). CDR3 region: CASSPGTGGLGRRGYTF. CDR3 coding DNA: TGTGCCAGCAGTCCGGGGACAGGGGGCCTAGGCCGGCGGGGCTACACCTTC.

The chain uses TRBV11-2 and TRBJ1-4; D perhaps matches TRBD1 (5 bases). From germline, CDR1 is SGHAT and CDR2 FQNNGV. This CDR3 is built from 17 residues. Trimming removed 5 bases from V and 0 bases from J, with 16 bases in between. The DNA for the CDR3 is TGTGCCAGCAGCGCCCACTACGACAGTGCAACTAATGAAAAACTGTTTTTT. The encoded protein is CASSAHYDSATNEKLFF.

J is TRBJ2-5 and V is TRBV29-1; 10 nucleotides line up with TRBD2. The CDR3 runs to 14 residues. With 6 bases clipped from V and 5 bases from J, the junction kept 9 bases outside the gene matches. Germline V lookup: CDR1 SQVTM, CDR2 ANQGSEA. This chain's CDR3 is CSVANGLAVETQYF. The CDR3 nucleotides read TGCAGCGTCGCGAACGGACTAGCGGTGGAGACCCAGTACTTC.

The rearrangement uses TRBV11-2 and TRBJ1-6; 8 bases match TRBD1. V shed 3 bases and J 14 bases; nucleotides not matched to a gene: 6. Germline V gene lookup returns CDR1 SGHAT and CDR2 FQNNGV. The CDR3 has 13 amino acids. As DNA, the CDR3 is TGTGCCAGCAGCTTTTTTGGGACAGGCGCCCTCCACTTT. Encoded protein: CASSFFGTGALHF.

The chain is built from TRBV3-1 (or the pseudogene TRBV3-2) and TRBJ1-2; 9 bases agree with TRBD1. The length of the CDR3 is 14 residues. With V trimmed by 3 bases and J by 4 bases, 3 bases remained unmatched. CDR1 is LGHDT, CDR2 YNNKEL, per germline (reference sequence). CDR3 protein: CASSHSDRGYGYTF. For the CDR3, the DNA is TGTGCCAGCAGCCACTCGGACAGGGGCTATGGCTACACCTTC.

This clone was seen just once. The V gene is TRBV28, the J gene TRBJ2-5; 7 positions agree with TRBD2. The V gene's germline CDR1 is MDHEN and CDR2 SYDVKM. V lost 3 bases, J lost 4 bases, and 5 bases stayed unmatched. The CDR3 contains 14 residues. CDR3 in DNA: TGTGCCAGCAGTTTTGGTGGGGGGGGAGAGACCCAGTACTTC. Amino acid sequence: CASSFGGGGETQYF.

The chain couples TRBV6-5 to TRBJ2-7, with 7 bases that match TRBD2. The germline gives CDR1 MNHEY, CDR2 SVGAGI. The CDR3 totals 15 residues. Trimming took 7 bases from V and 6 from J; bases not matched to a gene: 15. This chain's CDR3 is CASTKSAGRRTEQYF. In DNA form, the CDR3 reads TGTGCCAGCACCAAGTCAGCGGGAAGAAGGACCGAGCAGTACTTC.

This clone has only one observation. The chain joins TRBV5-6 to TRBJ1-3; TRBD1 matches at 7 bases. This CDR3 has 15 residues. The V segment lost 5 bases and the J segment 4 bases; nucleotides outside the gene matches: 9. CDR1 is SGHDT and CDR2 is YYEEEE in the germline V gene. CDR3 bases: TGTGCCAGCAGGGAGAGGGGGCGCCAGGGAAACACCATATATTTT. Translated: CASRERGRQGNTIYF.

The rearrangement links TRBV28 to TRBJ1-5; D gene unclear. CDR3 length equals 13 residues. CDR1 and CDR2 from the germline V gene are MDHEN and SYDVKM. Between the trimmed V and J ends, which lost 8 bases and 3 bases, there was a span of 11 bases. For the CDR3, the DNA is TGTGCCAGCTTGTCCGTTCTCAATCAGCCCCAGCATTTT. Protein sequence: CASLSVLNQPQHF.